The clone carrying this T cell receptor beta chain occurred a few times. Antigen specificity is unknown. Trimming pared 1 base from V and 4 bases from J, leaving 13 bases between. From germline, CDR1 is MDHEN and CDR2 SYDVKM. There are 15 residues in the CDR3. The source of the sample is a study of T cells in Graves' hyperthyroidism and ophthalmopathy. Findings of the study overall: Ophthalmopathy, which appeared later, was predicted by the model a median around 6.9 months before onset.

Researchers amplified the TCR beta CDR3 regions from RNA transcripts. A first-round RT-PCR of the TCR CDR3 used the HTBI primer set. TCRdb reprocessed the multiplex PCR reads via MiXCR and lists one record per CDR3 protein. The sample shows about 740,000 distinct CDR3 sequences, about 14% of them seen only once. The sequenced material came from blood. The clonotype comes from a woman aged 18-35 years with Graves' hyperthyroidism. The chain uses TRBV28 and TRBJ1-1; tentative D call: TRBD1 (5 bases). CDR3 loop: CASSLYTGVSTEAFF. The CDR3 region has the DNA TGTGCCAGCAGTTTATATACGGGGGTGAGCACTGAAGCTTTCTTT.